This T cell receptor (beta chain) is from a study of T cells in Graves' hyperthyroidism and ophthalmopathy (dated by TCRdb to the late 2010s). Background for the entire study: A discovery cohort of around 98 patients, roughly 45 with Graves' ophthalmopathy and about 58 with stable Graves' hyperthyroidism, was used to find distinguishing TCR V-J signatures. An independent validation cohort of around 19 hyperthyroidism patients and about 16 patients who later progressed to ophthalmopathy tested prospective prediction of ophthalmopathy. The roughly 100 discovery patients were randomly split 7:3 into training and test sets. The paper reports TCR Vbeta CDR3 sequencing of about 140 peripheral blood samples: some 44 ophthalmopathy, about 75 hyperthyroidism and around 17 progressor patients. Following sampling, methimazole starting at 30 mg daily was given to hyperthyroidism patients, and high-dose intravenous methylprednisolone was given to ophthalmopathy patients. The study also compared thyroid tissue and blood T-cell repertoires from a handful of Graves' hyperthyroidism patients. The paper's findings and limits, for the study overall: Most expanded thyroid clonotypes (frequency above 0.001) were also detected in blood, a finding suggesting that blood repertoires may reflect thyroid immune responses. During validation, the model predicted progression to ophthalmopathy a median of about 6.3 months ahead of onset, with almost 71% sensitivity and around 73% specificity. A model built on a 13 V-J signature distinguished ophthalmopathy from stable hyperthyroidism, reaching 87.88% sensitivity and 81% to 83% specificity in cross-validation and 80%/75% in testing. Sample size was not statistically predetermined, and blinding of investigators to group allocation was not performed.

The germline V end is reduced by 5 bases and the J end by 4 bases; junction bases left unmatched: 11. From the germline V gene, CDR1 is SQVTM and CDR2 is ANQGSEA. The CDR3 has 15 amino acids, counting the end cysteine and phenylalanine. Left in the record is the CDR3 DNA by itself, 45 bases read in frame from the first base. Amplification of TCR beta CDR3 regions was carried out from RNA transcripts. The TCR CDR3 was subjected to a first round of RT-PCR using the HTBI primer set and the Qiagen OneStep RT-PCR kit. Libraries were constructed in a second round of multiplex PCR, after which size selection and purification were performed. Libraries were sequenced paired-end with 100 bp reads on an Illumina HiSeq2000. Per the authors' processing: SOAPnuke was used to process the raw data, removing reads that contained adapters or uncalled bases, had a mean Phred below 15, or lacked an exact match to the constant primer or identifier. High-quality paired reads were merged using COPE v1.2.5, and each unique nucleotide sequence was defined as a clonotype. MiTCR v1.1 was used to align the clonotypes against IMGT TRBV, TRBD and TRBJ reference segments. Only V-J combinations with frequency above 0.0001, covering 99% to 99.2% of repertoires, were analysed. A TCS score was defined as the ratio between F50 (clonal expansion) and ExV (chaos), using BLOSUM62-based TCRdist between CDR3 peptides within each V-J. Welch's t-statistics and random forest reduced fewer than 600 V-J features to 10 to 15, which were used in a naive Bayes classifier (R e1071). The similarity between thyroid and blood repertoires was quantified using the Morisita-Horn index. In-frame beta chains were kept once TCRdb had trimmed the public reads at Q25 with fastp and called clones with MiXCR. CDR3 protein sequences are deduplicated, and each keeps its most common genes and DNA. The V and J calls and clone size are TCRdb's, not the authors'. Recorded for this sample are roughly 500,000 distinct CDR3 sequences; 40% to 55% of them occurred a single time. Approximately 44% of the sample is in the top ten clones.

Patients with uncontrolled infections, other autoimmune diseases, pregnancy or lactation were excluded. Clinical symptoms, serum thyroxine and TRAb, thyroid ultrasound, and orbital computed tomography formed the basis for the diagnoses. Total RNA was extracted with Trizol reagent, and quality was checked on an Agilent 2100 Bioanalyzer. Of note for this clonotype: It lacks a known antigen. The sample holds no much larger clone one base away, and base qualities are not on file.

The rearrangement joined TRBV29-1 to TRBJ2-5; TRBD2 lines up with 9 middle nucleotides. The receptor was isolated from an adult woman with Graves' disease, either hyperthyroidism or ophthalmopathy (not recorded which). Sample: peripheral blood or thyroid tissue (not recorded which). For the CDR3, the sequence is CSVQLYSGSLETQYF. The DNA is TGCAGCGTTCAGCTGTATAGCGGGAGTTTAGAGACCCAGTACTTC. The full variable domain, completed from the reference TRBV29-1 and TRBJ2-5 proteins outside the CDR3, reads SAVISQKPSRDICQRGTSLTIQCQVDSQVTMMFWYRQQPGQSLTLIATANQGSEATYESGFVIDKFPISRPNLTFSTLTVSNMSPEDSSIYLCSVQLYSGSLETQYFGPGTRLLVL.